Listed below are T cell receptor beta chains from one sample, sequenced in a study of graft-versus-host responses after intestinal transplantation. Antigens for these TCRs are unknown. This table comes from immunoSEQ multiplex PCR, and its TCRdb copy is limited to in-frame clones, with some not included. The sample has some 110,000 clones; around nine tenths are singletons. This specimen consisted of unstimulated CD4+ T cells sorted from spleen or lymph node cells, obtained before transplant. These receptors originate from a human donor who was the organ donor for an intestinal transplant. CDR3s include the opening cysteine and the closing phenylalanine or tryptophan. D genes are given only for firm matches. The size field is filled for only some rows; it gives once, few, many or a size class.

abundance,j_gene,d_gene,len,v_gene,CDR3aa,CDR3nt
.,TRBJ1-4,TRBD1,13,TRBV2,CASRRQGREKLFF,TGTGCCAGCAGAAGACAGGGGCGAGAAAAACTGTTTTTT
.,TRBJ1-2,TRBD1,15,TRBV5-1,CASRGTGAALYGYTF,TGCGCCAGCAGAGGGACAGGGGCCGCTCTCTATGGCTACACCTTC
.,TRBJ2-7,.,15,TRBV29-1,CSVELGGPNFYEQYF,TGCAGCGTTGAATTAGGGGGACCCAACTTCTACGAGCAGTACTTC
.,TRBJ2-1,TRBD2,15,TRBV5-1,CASSLVLAGENEQFF,TGCGCCAGCAGCTTGGTTCTAGCGGGAGAAAATGAGCAGTTCTTC
.,TRBJ2-5,.,11,TRBV6-5,CASGGFGTQYF,TGTGCCAGCGGCGGGTTCGGGACCCAGTACTTC
.,TRBJ2-7,TRBD2,12,TRBV28,CASSTGGREQYF,TGTGCCAGCAGTACGGGGGGAAGGGAGCAGTACTTC
.,TRBJ2-5,.,14,TRBV6-5,CASSYVGGQETQYF,TGTGCCAGCAGTTACGTTGGGGGCCAAGAGACCCAGTACTTC
.,TRBJ1-1,TRBD1,14,TRBV19,CASSIRFTGGEAFF,TGTGCCAGTAGTATCCGATTTACAGGGGGGGAAGCTTTCTTT
.,TRBJ2-7,.,15,TRBV4-1,CASSQERTAAYEQYF,TGCGCCAGCAGCCAGGAAAGGACAGCCGCCTACGAGCAGTACTTC
.,TRBJ1-3,.,14,TRBV11-2,CASSQQGAGNTIYF,TGTGCCAGCAGCCAACAGGGAGCTGGAAACACCATATATTTT
.,TRBJ2-5,TRBD2,16,TRBV7-2,CASSKSLAGGEETQYF,TGTGCCAGCAGTAAGAGTCTAGCGGGAGGTGAAGAGACCCAGTACTTC
.,TRBJ2-1,.,14,TRBV18,CASSPVASRHEQFF,TGTGCCAGCTCCCCAGTGGCTAGTCGACATGAGCAGTTCTTC
.,TRBJ1-2,.,14,TRBV6-6,CASSALGQTNGYTF,TGTGCCAGCAGTGCCTTAGGACAGACCAACGGCTACACCTTC
.,TRBJ2-7,.,15,TRBV18,CASSPTSPQRNEQYF,TGTGCCAGCTCACCTACCTCCCCGCAGAGGAACGAGCAGTACTTC
once,TRBJ2-7,.,14,TRBV5-1,CASSPGTEPYEQYF,TGCGCCAGCAGCCCCGGGACTGAACCCTACGAGCAGTACTTC
.,TRBJ2-5,.,15,TRBV11-2,CASCQSGVPQETQYF,TGTGCCAGCTGTCAATCGGGAGTCCCGCAAGAGACCCAGTACTTC
.,TRBJ1-1,.,15,TRBV6-5,CASSVGRGPNTEAFF,TGTGCCAGCAGTGTAGGACGAGGCCCGAACACTGAAGCTTTCTTT
.,TRBJ2-1,.,15,TRBV27,CASSLGLSSYNEQFF,TGTGCCAGCAGTTTAGGGCTTAGCTCCTACAATGAGCAGTTCTTC
once,TRBJ2-4,TRBD1,15,TRBV15,CATSTEGATKNIQYF,TGTGCCACCAGCACCGAGGGGGCGACCAAAAACATTCAGTACTTC
.,TRBJ2-3,TRBD2,18,TRBV29-1,CSVEFLLLAGGRADTQYF,TGCAGCGTTGAATTTCTGTTGCTAGCGGGAGGGAGGGCAGATACGCAGTATTTT
.,TRBJ2-7,TRBD1,14,TRBV5-1,CASSSGQGRDEQYF,TGCGCCAGCAGCTCCGGACAGGGTAGGGACGAGCAGTACTTC
.,TRBJ2-3,TRBD2,14,TRBV7-9,CASSSGTSGSAQYF,TGTGCCAGCAGCTCCGGGACTAGCGGGAGTGCGCAGTATTTT
.,TRBJ2-1,TRBD2,16,TRBV30,CAWSFSGRAPYNEQFF,TGTGCCTGGAGCTTTAGCGGGAGGGCTCCATACAATGAGCAGTTCTTC
.,TRBJ1-4,TRBD1,14,TRBV7-6,CASSLGTGDEKLFF,TGTGCCAGCAGCTTAGGGACAGGGGATGAAAAACTGTTTTTT
.,TRBJ1-5,TRBD1,18,TRBV18,CASSPGTGGSKGHQPQHF,TGTGCCAGCTCCCCCGGGACAGGGGGCTCCAAAGGGCATCAGCCCCAGCATTTT
.,TRBJ1-4,TRBD1,14,TRBV30,CAWSGQGANEKLFF,TGTGCCTGGAGTGGACAGGGGGCTAATGAAAAACTGTTTTTT
.,TRBJ1-1,.,14,TRBV9,CASSVGGVNTEAFF,TGTGCCAGCAGCGTAGGTGGGGTTAACACTGAAGCTTTCTTT
.,TRBJ1-3,.,19,TRBV30,CAWSVSSFRGVLPGNTIYF,TGTGCCTGGAGTGTTTCGTCTTTTAGAGGGGTCCTCCCTGGAAACACCATATATTTT
few,TRBJ2-7,TRBD1,15,TRBV6-6,CASSFWTGQSYEQYF,TGTGCCAGCAGTTTCTGGACAGGGCAATCCTACGAGCAGTACTTC
.,TRBJ1-5,.,15,TRBV5-4,CASSSHRASNQPQHF,TGTGCCAGCAGTTCTCACAGGGCTAGCAATCAGCCCCAGCATTTT
once,TRBJ2-5,.,13,TRBV7-9,CASGGAGGKTQYF,TGTGCCAGCGGCGGGGCAGGGGGAAAGACCCAGTACTTC
.,TRBJ2-5,.,13,TRBV6-1,CASRLRPKETQYF,TGTGCCAGCAGGCTAAGACCAAAAGAGACCCAGTACTTC
.,TRBJ1-1,.,16,TRBV19,CATKTHTKTDRTEAFF,TGTGCCACCAAAACCCACACCAAGACAGATCGGACTGAAGCTTTCTTT
.,TRBJ1-3,.,12,TRBV6-1,CASHEARNTIYF,TGTGCCAGCCATGAAGCAAGGAACACCATATATTTT
.,TRBJ2-2,.,15,TRBV10-1,CATHVRGKPTGELFF,TGCGCCACCCACGTACGAGGGAAGCCCACCGGGGAGCTGTTTTTT
.,TRBJ2-5,TRBD1,14,TRBV4-1,CASSGGQGEETQYF,TGCGCCAGCAGCGGTGGACAGGGTGAAGAGACCCAGTACTTC
.,TRBJ2-1,TRBD2,14,TRBV10-3,CAISEVASGLREFF,TGTGCCATCAGTGAGGTCGCTAGCGGCCTCCGGGAGTTCTTC
.,TRBJ1-1,.,14,TRBV28,CASSSPGANTEAFF,TGTGCCAGCAGTTCACCAGGGGCGAACACTGAAGCTTTCTTT
.,TRBJ1-1,TRBD1,15,TRBV15,CATSSHRGEGTEAFF,TGTGCCACCAGCTCCCACAGGGGAGAGGGCACTGAAGCTTTCTTT
.,TRBJ1-5,.,13,TRBV7-2,CASSYRGRQPQHF,TGTGCCAGCAGCTATCGGGGTAGGCAGCCCCAGCATTTT
.,TRBJ2-1,.,15,TRBV6-1,CASSVIAVSYNEQFF,TGTGCCAGCAGTGTAATAGCGGTCTCCTACAATGAGCAGTTCTTC
.,TRBJ2-4,TRBD1,15,TRBV5-5,CASSLGQGLGNIQYF,TGTGCCAGCAGCTTGGGACAGGGCCTGGGTAACATTCAGTACTTC
.,TRBJ2-7,.,14,TRBV6-5,CASSYSRGSYEQYF,TGTGCCAGCAGTTACTCCCGGGGGAGTTACGAGCAGTACTTC
.,TRBJ2-1,.,15,TRBV10-1,CASSESPGHYNEQFF,TGCGCCAGCAGTGAGTCGCCGGGACACTACAATGAGCAGTTCTTC
.,TRBJ2-7,TRBD2,18,TRBV19,CASSNQAWTSGIPYEQYF,TGTGCCAGTAGTAACCAAGCTTGGACTAGCGGCATTCCCTACGAGCAGTACTTC
.,TRBJ1-5,.,13,TRBV5-1,CASSLTQSSPQHF,TGCGCCAGCAGCTTGACCCAATCTTCGCCCCAGCATTTT
.,TRBJ1-5,.,13,TRBV6-1,CASSEFWDQPQHF,TGTGCCAGCAGTGAATTTTGGGATCAGCCCCAGCATTTT
.,TRBJ1-5,TRBD1,15,TRBV6-6,CASSGQGRSNQPQHF,TGTGCCAGCAGTGGACAGGGGAGGAGCAATCAGCCCCAGCATTTT